Listed below are T cell receptor beta chains from one sample, sequenced in a study of PD-1 blockade in classical Hodgkin lymphoma. The table came from immunoSEQ multiplex PCR; TCRdb's copy has only in-frame clones and leaves some out. The sample lists 11,000 to 15,000 clones, 86% occurring once. The sample in question was peripheral blood mononuclear cells (PBMCs), obtained at baseline. These receptors were taken from a human donor with classical Hodgkin lymphoma. Both conserved end residues are part of each CDR3. The D gene is left open where the match is weak. Clone size, where shown, is once, few, many, or a class for clones that have expanded.

v_gene	abundance	d_gene	j_gene	CDR3nt	CDR3aa
TRBV15	-	-	TRBJ2-7	TGTGCCACCAGCAGAGATTTGTGGGGGGCTCCCTACGAGCAGTACTTC	CATSRDLWGAPYEQYF
TRBV7-9	-	-	TRBJ2-5	TGTGCCAGCAGCTCCATACAAACCCAAGAGACCCAGTACTTC	CASSSIQTQETQYF
TRBV30	-	-	TRBJ1-5	TGTGCCTGGAGTGTACTAGGTAGCAATCAGCCCCAGCATTTT	CAWSVLGSNQPQHF
TRBV27	-	-	TRBJ2-4	TGTGCCAGCAGTTTATTGTGGGAGAGGGGCCTCAAAAACATTCAGTACTTC	CASSLLWERGLKNIQYF
TRBV5-6	-	-	TRBJ2-3	TGTGCCAGCAGCGTAAGGGGTGGCACAGATACGCAGTATTTT	CASSVRGGTDTQYF
TRBV19	-	-	TRBJ1-1	TGTGCCAGTAGTACGGACAACTTGAACACTGAAGCTTTCTTT	CASSTDNLNTEAFF
TRBV2	few	-	TRBJ1-1	TGTGCCAGCAGTGAAGAAGTGAACACTGAAGCTTTCTTT	CASSEEVNTEAFF
TRBV4-1	-	-	TRBJ2-3	TGCGCCAGCAGCGTACAGGGTACAGATACGCAGTATTTT	CASSVQGTDTQYF
TRBV9	-	TRBD2	TRBJ2-1	TGTGCCAGCAGCGTAGGGGCTAGCGGGAGGCTTCCAAGCTCCTACAATGAGCAGTTCTTC	CASSVGASGRLPSSYNEQFF
TRBV28	-	-	TRBJ1-3	TGTGCCAGCAGTCTCGGGGGCTCTGGAAACACCATATATTTT	CASSLGGSGNTIYF
TRBV27	-	-	TRBJ2-7	TGTGCCAGCAGTCCTAGTACAGGGAACTACGAGCAGTACTTC	CASSPSTGNYEQYF
TRBV29-1	-	-	TRBJ1-2	TGCAGCGTGCCCGTCAGGGGAAGTTTCACCTTC	CSVPVRGSFTF
TRBV7-3	-	TRBD1	TRBJ1-2	TGTGCCAGCAGCCCAGGACAGGGCGACTATGGCTACACCTTC	CASSPGQGDYGYTF
TRBV27	-	TRBD1	TRBJ2-7	TGTGCCAGCTCTCAGGGGGCGAACGAGCAGTACTTC	CASSQGANEQYF
TRBV28	-	-	TRBJ2-6	TGTGCCAGCAGTTCCACAGGGTCTGGGGCCAACGTCCTGACTTTC	CASSSTGSGANVLTF
TRBV9	-	TRBD2	TRBJ2-3	TGTGCCAGCAGCGTAGCCCCGGTAGCGGGAGGAGGAGATACGCAGTATTTT	CASSVAPVAGGGDTQYF
TRBV7-9	-	-	TRBJ2-7	TGTGCCAGCAGCTTCACCGGGACACCGCCCGAAGAGCAGTACTTC	CASSFTGTPPEEQYF
TRBV28	-	-	TRBJ2-5	TGTGCCAGCAGCCCTTACCAAGAGGCCCAGTACTTC	CASSPYQEAQYF
TRBV9	-	-	TRBJ2-2	TGTGCCAGCAGCGTAGGGCTTGGGGAGCTGTTTTTT	CASSVGLGELFF
TRBV28	-	-	TRBJ2-7	TGTGCCAGCAGTTTGCGCGGGTACGAGCAGTACTTC	CASSLRGYEQYF
TRBV2	once	-	TRBJ1-1	TGTGCCAGCAGGGACGACCAGAGCATGAACACTGAAGCTTTCTTT	CASRDDQSMNTEAFF
TRBV7-9	-	-	TRBJ1-4	TGTGCCAGCAGCTTAGCCGGACATCGGGGGGATGAAAAACTGTTTTTT	CASSLAGHRGDEKLFF
TRBV18	once	-	TRBJ1-1	TGTGCCAGCTCACCTACGGGCGGGGGAAACACTGAAGCTTTCTTT	CASSPTGGGNTEAFF
TRBV6-5	-	-	TRBJ1-5	TGTGCCAGCAGTTACTCAAGTAGGAGTCAGCCCCAGCATTTT	CASSYSSRSQPQHF
TRBV30	-	-	TRBJ1-1	TGTGCCTGGAGTTTGGACGTGAACACTGAAGCTTTCTTT	CAWSLDVNTEAFF
TRBV4-3	-	-	TRBJ2-7	TGCGCCAGCAGTGCCGGGGAAGGGTACGAGCAGTACTTC	CASSAGEGYEQYF
TRBV5-4	-	-	TRBJ1-1	TGTGCCAGCAGCTCTCCGATTGTAACTGAAGCTTTCTTT	CASSSPIVTEAFF
TRBV15	-	TRBD1	TRBJ1-3	TGTGCCACCAGCCCCCGCCGGGACAGGGGAAACACCATATATTTT	CATSPRRDRGNTIYF
TRBV10-3	few	TRBD1	TRBJ2-2	TGTGCCATCAGAGACAGGGCACCAGGGGAGCTGTTTTTT	CAIRDRAPGELFF
TRBV11-2	-	TRBD1	TRBJ1-4	TGTGCCAGCAGCTCGCAGGGGGCTTACGAAAAACTGTTTTTT	CASSSQGAYEKLFF
TRBV5-1	-	TRBD2	TRBJ2-1	TGCGCCAGCAGCTTGCGGCTAGCGGGGGGCAATGAGCAGTTCTTC	CASSLRLAGGNEQFF
TRBV28	-	-	TRBJ2-1	TGTGCCAGCAGTTTATTTGGCAGGGGCGCCTACAATGAGCAGTTCTTC	CASSLFGRGAYNEQFF
TRBV14	-	TRBD2	TRBJ2-1	TGTGCCAGCAGCCAAGTATGGTGGGAGGGCCTTAATTACAATGAGCAGTTCTTC	CASSQVWWEGLNYNEQFF
TRBV7-8	-	-	TRBJ1-1	TGTGCCAGCAGCTTAGGGGCTACGAACACTGAAGCTTTCTTT	CASSLGATNTEAFF
TRBV9	-	-	TRBJ1-1	TGTGCCAGCAGCCCGACAGGTTTTCTGAACACTGAAGCTTTCTTT	CASSPTGFLNTEAFF
TRBV18	-	-	TRBJ2-7	TGTGCCAGCTCCCTCTCAGTCTCCTACGAGCAGTACTTC	CASSLSVSYEQYF
TRBV2	once	-	TRBJ1-6	TGTGCCAGCCCCAGGGATAGCTCCTATAATTCACCCCTCCACTTT	CASPRDSSYNSPLHF
TRBV19	-	TRBD2	TRBJ2-1	TGTGCCAGTAGTATAAATCCCCAGCTAGCGGGGGTTATGTACAATGAGCAGTTCTTC	CASSINPQLAGVMYNEQFF
TRBV11-2	once	-	TRBJ1-2	TGTGCCAGCAGCTTAGGGACGTATGGCTACACCTTC	CASSLGTYGYTF
TRBV6-5	-	-	TRBJ2-2	TGTGCCAGCAGTGCGGACAAAGTCGTCCCGCGGGAGCTGTTTTTT	CASSADKVVPRELFF